The 23 T cell receptor beta chains below were found in one sample sequenced in a study of blood T cell repertoires in COVID-19. The repertoire was sequenced with immunoSEQ multiplex PCR; TCRdb's copy has only in-frame clones and lacks some. The sample records 180,000 or so clones, around 85% being singletons. Sequenced material: peripheral blood. These receptors were obtained from a man in his fifties or sixties who had recovered from COVID-19.

The CDR3 coding sequence is TGTGCCAGCAGTTTAATCCGCGGGGGGCCCTACGAGCAGTACTTC. It codes for CASSLIRGGPYEQYF. This chain links TRBV27 with TRBJ2-7; 8 bases fit TRBD2. V was pared by 2 bases and J by 2 bases, with 5 bases of the junction left unmatched. The V gene's germline CDR1 is MNHEY and CDR2 SMNVEV (reference sequence). The CDR3 extends over 15 amino acids.

CDR3 coding DNA: TGTGCCAGCAGGACAGGGGGGGCTAACTATGGCTACACCTTC. Its translation is CASRTGGANYGYTF. The genes are TRBV28 and TRBJ1-2; 9 positions agree with TRBD1. V shed 6 bases and J 0 bases; nucleotides not matched to a gene: 2. The CDR3 extends over 14 amino acids. The germline V gene encodes CDR1 MDHEN and CDR2 SYDVKM.

This chain joins TRBV20-1 and TRBJ2-7; 12 bases are shared with TRBD2. This CDR3 has 17 amino acids. Germline-derived CDR1 and CDR2 are DFQATT and SNEGSKA (reference sequence). The V gene end was trimmed by 3 bases and the J gene end by 0 bases; junction bases not matched to a gene: 9. The CDR3 protein is CSASGASGGGPSYEQYF. The CDR3 DNA sequence: TGCAGTGCTAGTGGGGCTAGCGGGGGGGGACCCTCCTACGAGCAGTACTTC.

The chain joins TRBV19 to TRBJ2-3, with D perhaps matching TRBD1 (5 bases). The CDR3 consists of 17 residues. In germline, CDR1 is LNHDA, CDR2 SQIVND (reference sequence). The ends were cut back, 3 bases at V and 3 bases at J, with 19 bases in the middle. The CDR3 nucleotides read TGTGCCAGTAGTATCCACCCAGACAGCCAATATACAGATACGCAGTATTTT. It translates to CASSIHPDSQYTDTQYF.

V usage is TRBV6-6 and J usage is TRBJ1-2; weak D call: TRBD1 (5 bases). The CDR3 covers 13 residues. V shed 5 bases and J shed 8 bases, with 15 bases lying between them. The germline CDR1 and CDR2 sequences are MNHNY and SVGAGI (reference sequence). The CDR3 reads CASSPDNTRGYTF. The CDR3, as DNA: TGTGCCAGCAGTCCGGACAATACGAGGGGCTACACCTTC.

J is TRBJ2-1 and V is TRBV13, with a tentative D call TRBD2 (5 bases). Trimming stripped 1 base from V and 9 bases from J, with 7 bases between. CDR3 length: 12 amino acids. The germline gives CDR1 PRHDT, CDR2 FYEKMQ (reference sequence). CDR3 in DNA: TGTGCCAGCAGCTTAGTTGGAGGTGAGCAGTTCTTC. This codes for CASSLVGGEQFF.

This clone has only a few counts. The chain joins TRBV4-1 to TRBJ1-2; TRBD1 matches at 9 bases. The CDR3 runs to 15 residues. V lost 2 bases and J lost 6; bases outside the gene matches: 7. CDR1 and CDR2 from the germline V gene are MGHRA and YSYEKL. The CDR3 nucleotides read TGCGCCAGCAGCCAAAGGGATACAGGGGGCCATGGCTACACCTTC. Amino acid sequence: CASSQRDTGGHGYTF.

Only a few counts were recorded for this clone. The gene calls are TRBV27 and TRBJ2-7; D is uncertain. Trimming removed 4 bases from V and 0 bases from J, with 10 bases in between. The CDR3 has 14 residues. CDR1 is MNHEY and CDR2 is SMNVEV in the germline V gene (reference sequence). CDR3 sequence: CASSSSWSSYEQYF. The CDR3 DNA follows: TGTGCCAGCAGTTCCAGCTGGAGCTCCTACGAGCAGTACTTC.

A single count supports this clone. The chain joins TRBV4-2 to TRBJ2-5; 12 nucleotides align to TRBD2. The germline V gene encodes CDR1 LGHNA and CDR2 YNFKEQ. This CDR3 is 16 amino acids long. Trimming cost V 4 bases and J 1 base; bases outside gene matches: 4. CDR3: CASSPAGLAGQETQYF. The CDR3 nucleotides are TGTGCCAGCAGCCCAGCGGGACTAGCGGGCCAAGAGACCCAGTACTTC.

This rearrangement joins TRBV5-1 to TRBJ2-1; TRBD2 agrees at 10 bases. V lost 1 base, J lost 7 bases, and 14 bases stayed unmatched. CDR3 length equals 18 residues. Germline values: CDR1 SGHRS, CDR2 YFSETQ. This CDR3 reads CASSLRLAGVNRVNEQFF. The CDR3 region has the DNA TGCGCCAGCAGCTTGCGTCTAGCGGGAGTCAATAGAGTAAATGAGCAGTTCTTC.

V gene TRBV25-1 combines with J gene TRBJ2-7; 11 nucleotides agree with TRBD2. V lost 9 bases and J lost 4; bases outside the gene matches: 8. Germline V lookup: CDR1 MGHDK, CDR2 SYGVNS. There are 14 residues in the CDR3. The CDR3 spells CARINGTSGYEQYF. CDR3 coding DNA: TGTGCCAGGATAAACGGGACTAGCGGATACGAGCAGTACTTC.

The chain recombines TRBV5-5 with TRBJ2-7, with TRBD2 identical over 7 bases. Germline CDR1 reads SGHKS; CDR2 reads YYEKEE (reference sequence). The J segment lost 3 bases and the V segment lost 2 bases, leaving 8 bases of the junction unmatched. The CDR3 runs to 15 residues. In nucleotides, the CDR3 is TGTGCCAGCAGCTTAGCGGGGACCGAAGTCTACGAGCAGTACTTC. Its protein product is CASSLAGTEVYEQYF.

The chain uses TRBV2 and TRBJ2-5; 14 bases agree with TRBD2. CDR1 and CDR2 (germline): SNHLY, FYNNEI. Trimming at V came to 6 bases and at J to 4 bases, leaving 7 bases not matched to a gene. The length of the CDR3 is 16 residues. CDR3 region: CASRETSGREIETQYF. The DNA of the CDR3 is TGTGCCAGCAGGGAGACTAGCGGGAGGGAAATAGAGACCCAGTACTTC.

This chain links TRBV30 with TRBJ2-2; D perhaps matches TRBD2 (6 bases). V lost 2 bases, J lost 0 bases, and 7 bases lay in between. CDR1 and CDR2 (germline): GTSNPN, SVGIG (reference sequence). There are 14 residues in the CDR3. CDR3 region: CAWSTGANTGELFF. The DNA for the CDR3 is TGTGCCTGGAGTACGGGAGCGAACACCGGGGAGCTGTTTTTT.

This chain joins TRBV6-4 and TRBJ2-1; D perhaps matches TRBD2 (5 bases). The CDR3 runs to 15 residues. V lost 6 bases to trimming and J lost 6 bases, with 18 bases between them. The germline V gene has CDR1 MRHNA and CDR2 SNTAGT. The CDR3 region has the DNA TGTGCCAGCAGACAAACTAGTTTAGCCTCCAATGAGCAGTTCTTC. Protein product: CASRQTSLASNEQFF.

The V gene is TRBV9, the J gene TRBJ2-5, with D tentatively TRBD2 (6 bases). The germline CDR1 and CDR2 sequences are SGDLS and YYNGEE. V lost 4 bases to trimming and J lost 7 bases, with 17 bases between them. The CDR3 consists of 14 residues. CDR3 residues: CASSMGLPSGTQYF. CDR3 in DNA: TGTGCCAGCAGCATGGGACTCCCATCAGGGACCCAGTACTTC.

This sequence joins TRBV27 and TRBJ1-6; D not resolved. V lost 5 bases, J lost 0 bases, and 14 bases lay in between. CDR3 length: 17 amino acids. Germline V CDR1 and CDR2: MNHEY, SMNVEV (reference sequence). The CDR3 coding sequence is TGTGCCAGCAGTCGCGACTTACTGAGCTCCTATAATTCACCCCTCCACTTT. Amino acid sequence: CASSRDLLSSYNSPLHF.

This clone was counted between two and nine times. The chain has TRBV9 and TRBJ2-3; a possible D gene is TRBD1 (6 bases). Trimming took off 0 bases at V and 2 bases at J, with 7 bases between the two ends. In germline, CDR1 is SGDLS, CDR2 YYNGEE. The CDR3 totals 14 residues. The CDR3 reads CASSVEGDTDTQYF. As DNA, the CDR3 is TGTGCCAGCAGCGTAGAGGGGGACACAGATACGCAGTATTTT. Together with reference TRBV9 and TRBJ2-3, the CDR3 gives the full variable domain: DSGVTQTPKHLITATGQRVTLRCSPRSGDLSVYWYQQSLDQGLQFLIQYYNGEERAKGNILERFSAQQFPDLHSELNLSSLELGDSALYFCASSVEGDTDTQYFGPGTRLTVL.

The chain employs TRBV18 and TRBJ2-5, with a weak D call TRBD2 (6 bases). CDR3 size: 14 residues. Per the germline V gene, CDR1 is KGHSH and CDR2 is LQKENI. The germline V and J ends were trimmed by 3 bases and 5 bases, with 13 bases remaining between them. CDR3 bases: TGTGCCAGCTCACCCCTGACTAGATCGGAGACCCAGTACTTC. Residues: CASSPLTRSETQYF.

This chain uses TRBV10-3 with TRBJ1-1; 7 bases are shared with TRBD1. Germline-derived CDR1 and CDR2 are ENHRY and SYGVKD. This CDR3 spans 13 amino acids. The V and J ends lost 6 bases and 2 bases, in that order; junction bases with no gene match: 3. The CDR3 coding sequence is TGTGCCATCAGGGGGACAGAAAACACTGAAGCTTTCTTT. Protein sequence: CAIRGTENTEAFF.

The chain links TRBV12-3 or TRBV12-4 to TRBJ1-1; the D gene is possibly TRBD1 (5 bases). Trimming removed 5 bases at V and 6 bases at J, with 10 bases between. CDR3 length: 12 residues. CDR3 sequence: CASSGWTPEAFF. DNA for the CDR3: TGTGCCAGCAGTGGATGGACACCTGAAGCTTTCTTT.

The chain has TRBV6-2 or TRBV6-3 and TRBJ2-2; weak D call: TRBD1 (5 bases). Trimming took off 0 bases at V and 1 base at J, with 12 bases between the two ends. The germline V gene has CDR1 MNHEY and CDR2 SVGEGT. CDR3 size: 17 residues. The CDR3 sequence is CASSYSVGQRNTGELFF. DNA of the CDR3: TGTGCCAGCAGTTACTCCGTGGGGCAGAGGAACACCGGGGAGCTGTTTTTT.

The V and J genes are TRBV4-2 and TRBJ2-5; TRBD2 agrees at 10 bases. This CDR3 has 16 amino acids. CDR1 and CDR2 (germline): LGHNA, YNFKEQ. Losses at the gene ends were 0 bases for V and 5 bases for J; bases not matched to a gene: 6. For the CDR3, the DNA is TGTGCCAGCAGCCAAGAAGCGGGAGGGCCCCGGGAGACCCAGTACTTC. Protein sequence: CASSQEAGGPRETQYF.